What follows describes a single T cell receptor beta chain. Its antigen remains unknown. Assay used: immunoSEQ multiplex PCR; TCRdb lists only in-frame clones, some missing. The data hold about 56,000 clones, with approximately 92% observed a single time. The sample originates from a study of cytomegalovirus exposure and HLA in healthy donors. Study-wide points: TCR clusters originating in the first cohort tended to co-occur in the 100 to 150 validation repertoires, according to a later analysis.

This TCR came from a man younger than 30 in good health and CMV-seronegative. The specimen was PBMCs.

The chain's CDR3 is CASSLAWGGYEQYF. For the CDR3, the DNA is TGTGCCAGCAGCTTAGCTTGGGGGGGGTACGAGCAGTACTTC. The V gene is TRBV13, the J gene TRBJ2-7; the match to TRBD2 covers 7 bases. Germline V CDR1 and CDR2: PRHDT, FYEKMQ (reference sequence). The CDR3 totals 14 residues. V shed 1 base, J shed 4 bases, and the junction held 4 bases outside the gene matches.